The clone carrying this T cell receptor (beta chain) has just a few counts. The antigen is unknown. The sample is drawn from a study of regulatory T cells in long-lasting Graves disease. Investigators prepared the TCR beta libraries by applying iRepertoire HTBI primers and Arm-PCR of CDR3 regions. TCRdb ran MiXCR on the multiplex PCR reads and lists one entry per CDR3 protein. This sample has about 470,000 distinct CDR3 sequences; around 20% occur once, and the top ten carry over 7.5%. Stated time point: persistent/refractory GD, antithyroid drugs over 5 years with positive TRAb. Isolated PBMC RNA provided the starting material for the TCR library. Study-wide points: TRBV28, TRBJ1-2 and TRBJ2-5 were favored in persistent disease.

Germline assignment: CDR1 SGHRS and CDR2 YFSETQ. The V end lost 7 bases, the J end lost 0 bases, and 13 bases lay between the germline ends. The CDR3 runs to 15 residues. The sequence was collected from a female donor with Graves disease. The sequenced sample was peripheral blood mononuclear cells (PBMCs), obtained when the disease was refractory, from a patient treated with antithyroid drugs. The rearrangement joins TRBV5-1 to TRBJ2-2; D unresolved. The CDR3 is CASSKWRTNTGELFF. The CDR3 nucleotides are TGCGCCAGCTCTAAGTGGAGAACGAACACCGGGGAGCTGTTTTTT.